The next 11 T cell receptor beta chains were all read from a single sample in a study of OX40 agonist ivuxolimab in advanced cancers. Sequencing used immunoSEQ multiplex PCR; TCRdb keeps in-frame clones, though not all of them. The sample has over 6,500 clones, roughly 73% seen once. Sequencing was performed on CD4+ or CD8+ T cells sorted from blood, taken in a trial of the OX40 agonist ivuxolimab. Receptor source: an adult with an advanced solid tumor such as melanoma, head and neck, liver or kidney cancer.

This clone showed up just a few times. The chain combines TRBV6-6 with TRBJ2-7; 8 positions match TRBD1. The trim removed 5 bases at V and 5 bases at J, leaving 8 bases unmatched. CDR1 is MNHNY, CDR2 SVGAGI, per germline (reference sequence). The CDR3 is made up of 14 amino acids. The CDR3 spells CASSPFTGGDEQYF. CDR3 nucleotide sequence: TGTGCCAGCAGTCCTTTTACAGGGGGAGACGAGCAGTACTTC.

This clone was counted between two and nine times. The V and J genes are TRBV27 and TRBJ2-7; D ambiguous. From germline, CDR1 is MNHEY and CDR2 SMNVEV (reference sequence). Trimming removed 3 bases from V and 5 bases from J, with 11 bases in between. The CDR3 is 13 amino acids. CDR3: CASSFRPPHEQYF. The CDR3 nucleotides read TGTGCCAGCAGTTTCAGGCCCCCCCACGAGCAGTACTTC.

The J gene is TRBJ2-7, the V gene TRBV5-8; the match to TRBD2 covers 9 bases. After removal of 4 bases from V and 7 bases from J, the junction contained 9 bases not matched to a gene. CDR3 length equals 14 residues. Per the germline V gene, CDR1 is SGHTS and CDR2 is YDEGEE. The CDR3 protein is CASSAGTSLWEQYF. CDR3 in DNA: TGTGCCAGCAGCGCCGGGACTAGCCTTTGGGAGCAGTACTTC.

The chain has TRBV11-2 and TRBJ2-7, with D maybe TRBD2 (6 bases). Trimming left V 7 bases short and J 6 bases short, with 19 bases between. This CDR3 is built from 14 residues. Germline CDR1 reads SGHAT; CDR2 reads FQNNGV. The chain's CDR3 is CASKSFGGAGEQYF. CDR3 nucleotide sequence: TGTGCCAGCAAGTCGTTCGGCGGGGCAGGCGAGCAGTACTTC.

This clone appeared a few times. The V and J genes are TRBV27 and TRBJ1-6; possible D gene TRBD1, 6 bases. Germline CDR1 MNHEY, CDR2 SMNVEV (reference sequence). V lost 1 base and J 14 bases, leaving 15 bases between the germline ends. The CDR3 contains 14 residues. CDR3 coding DNA: TGTGCCAGCAGTTTATATCCCGGGGGGCGGACCCTCCACTTT. It translates to CASSLYPGGRTLHF.

The chain has TRBV9 and TRBJ2-6, with unresolved D. The CDR3 extends over 11 amino acids. Germline V gene sequence: CDR1 SGDLS, CDR2 YYNGEE. V was pared by 7 bases and J by 1 base, with 0 bases between. The CDR3 protein is CASSGANVLTF. In nucleotides, the CDR3 is TGTGCCAGCTCTGGGGCCAACGTCCTGACTTTC.

The rearrangement joins TRBV11-1 to TRBJ2-2; D is uncertain. There are 15 residues in the CDR3. Germline lookup yields CDR1 SGHAT and CDR2 FQDESV (reference sequence). Trimming stripped 4 bases from V and 4 bases from J, with 13 bases between. CDR3: CASSWPDRLTGELFF. The CDR3 DNA follows: TGTGCCAGCAGCTGGCCCGACCGGCTCACCGGGGAGCTGTTTTTT.

The chain links TRBV6-4 to TRBJ2-3; maybe TRBD2 (6 bases). The CDR3 has 15 amino acids. V was cut by 5 bases and J by 2 bases, with 14 bases left in between. Germline V CDR1 and CDR2: MRHNA, SNTAGT. The CDR3 here is CASSPTSSYTDTQYF. The CDR3 DNA sequence: TGTGCCAGCAGTCCTACTAGCAGCTACACAGATACGCAGTATTTT.

There are a few counts of this clone. V gene TRBV9 combines with J gene TRBJ2-3; the match to TRBD1 covers 10 bases. The CDR3 runs to 16 residues. CDR1 and CDR2 (germline): SGDLS, YYNGEE. Trimming removed 3 bases from V and 3 bases from J; junction bases left unmatched: 7. The CDR3 sequence is CASSANPGQGTDTQYF. The CDR3 bases are TGTGCCAGCAGCGCGAATCCGGGACAGGGGACAGATACGCAGTATTTT.

The V gene is TRBV7-3, the J gene TRBJ2-1; D gene ambiguous. In germline, CDR1 is SGHTA, CDR2 FQGTGA. The CDR3 contains 15 residues. Trimming stripped 2 bases from V and 8 bases from J, with 16 bases between. CDR3 region: CASSLFPASGDEQFF. The CDR3 region has the DNA TGTGCCAGCAGCTTATTCCCGGCTAGTGGGGATGAGCAGTTCTTC.

There are a few counts of this clone. The chain combines TRBV2 with TRBJ1-2; D gene ambiguous. The CDR3 is 11 residues long. V was clipped by 6 bases and J by 4 bases, with 6 bases between them. Per the germline V gene, CDR1 is SNHLY and CDR2 is FYNNEI. In nucleotides, the CDR3 is TGTGCCAGCAGGGCCACCTATGGCTACACCTTC. This translates into CASRATYGYTF.